This note documents a single T cell receptor (beta chain) sequence. These data are taken from a study of blood T cell repertoires in COVID-19. Study-level information: Both acute and convalescent COVID-19 samples were obtained from the United States, Italy and Spain.

Germline CDR1 and CDR2: SGHRS and YFSETQ. V shed 4 bases and J shed 0 bases, with 16 bases lying between them. There are 16 residues in the CDR3. A Seattle source enrolled patients during active infection and followed them longitudinally. Sequenced by immunoSEQ multiplex PCR; TCRdb stores in-frame clones only, minus some. The data show over 150,000 clones, with 65% to 90% seen just once and about 12% held by the top ten. This sequence originates from a woman in her sixties with COVID-19, enrolled during active disease. The material sequenced was peripheral blood. The V and J genes are TRBV5-1 and TRBJ1-2, with a tentative D call TRBD1 (5 bases). CDR3 region: CASSGGAAKPNYGYTF. CDR3 nucleotides: TGCGCCAGCAGCGGCGGGGCAGCCAAGCCTAACTATGGCTACACCTTC.